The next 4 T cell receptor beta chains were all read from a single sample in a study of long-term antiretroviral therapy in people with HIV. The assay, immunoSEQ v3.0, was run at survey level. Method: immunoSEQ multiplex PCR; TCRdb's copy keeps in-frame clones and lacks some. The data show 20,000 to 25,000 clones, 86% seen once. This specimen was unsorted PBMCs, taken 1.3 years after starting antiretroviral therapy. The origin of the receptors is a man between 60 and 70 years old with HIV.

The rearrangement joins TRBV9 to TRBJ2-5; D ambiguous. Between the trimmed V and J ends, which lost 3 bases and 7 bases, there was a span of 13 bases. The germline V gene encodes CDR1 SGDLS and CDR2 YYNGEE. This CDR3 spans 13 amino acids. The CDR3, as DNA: TGTGCCAGCAGCGAGACAAATACGGGGACCCAGTACTTC. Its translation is CASSETNTGTQYF.

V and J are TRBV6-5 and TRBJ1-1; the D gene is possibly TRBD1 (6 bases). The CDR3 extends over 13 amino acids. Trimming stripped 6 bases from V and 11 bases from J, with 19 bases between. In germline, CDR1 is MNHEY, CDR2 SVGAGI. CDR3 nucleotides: TGTGCCAGCAGCCGTGACTCCGGGACACAGGCTTTCTTT. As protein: CASSRDSGTQAFF.

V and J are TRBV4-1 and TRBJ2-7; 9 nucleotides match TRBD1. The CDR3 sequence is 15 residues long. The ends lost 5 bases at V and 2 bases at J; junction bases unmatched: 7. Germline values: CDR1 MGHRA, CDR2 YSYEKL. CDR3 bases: TGCGCCAGCAGCTCGCCGGGACAGGGAGCCTACGAGCAGTACTTC. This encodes CASSSPGQGAYEQYF.

In DNA, the CDR3 is TGTGCCAGCAGCCACCCAGCTAGCGGGTACTACGAGCAGTACTTC. Its translation: CASSHPASGYYEQYF. The chain uses TRBV13 and TRBJ2-7, with 8 positions matching TRBD2. This CDR3 contains 15 residues. CDR1 PRHDT and CDR2 FYEKMQ come from the germline V gene (reference sequence). Trimming at V came to 5 bases and at J to 3 bases, leaving 9 bases not matched to a gene.